This TCR beta chain was captured in a study of shared clonotypes between healthy human individuals. Clones were read by immunoSEQ multiplex PCR, and TCRdb kept only the in-frame ones, dropping some. The sample lists hundreds of thousands of clones, 98% seen once, with roughly 0.29% in the top ten. Only CD45RO-negative cells positively selected for CCR7 counted as naive CD8 cells, so terminally differentiated effector memory CD45RA+ cells were excluded. Trimming took off 5 bases at V and 7 bases at J, with 8 bases between the two ends. This CDR3 is 12 amino acids long. CDR1 and CDR2 from the germline V gene are SGHTA and FQGTGA.

V gene TRBV7-3 combines with J gene TRBJ2-2, with D unresolved. The receptor was isolated from a man aged 25-45 years in good health. Input material: naive CD8+ T cells sorted from blood. The CDR3 loop is CASSPRIGELFF. CDR3 bases: TGTGCCAGCAGCCCTAGGATCGGGGAGCTGTTTTTT.